These 18 T cell receptor beta chains share one sample of origin, sequenced in a study of regulatory T cells in long-lasting Graves disease. Time point indicated: newly diagnosed GD, antithyroid drugs for less than 3 months. Isolated PBMC RNA provided the starting material for the TCR library. Arm-PCR of CDR3 regions with iRepertoire HTBI primers generated TCR beta libraries. TCRdb ran MiXCR on the multiplex PCR reads and lists one entry per CDR3 protein. This repertoire shows roughly 380,000 distinct CDR3 sequences, approximately 15% found once; its top ten account for just under 30%. The same data also contributed to another study, on T cells in Graves' hyperthyroidism and ophthalmopathy.

Sequencing was performed on peripheral blood mononuclear cells (PBMCs), taken at new diagnosis, from a patient treated with antithyroid drugs. These receptors came from a man in his forties with Graves disease.

This chain joins TRBV7-6 and TRBJ2-7, with 12 positions matching TRBD1. V shed 2 bases, J shed 5 bases, and the junction held 7 bases outside the gene matches. The V gene's germline CDR1 is SGHVS and CDR2 FNYEAQ. The CDR3 is 16 amino acids. In nucleotides, the CDR3 is TGTGCCAGCAGCTTATCCCCGGGACAGGGGGCAGACGAGCAGTACTTC. It translates to CASSLSPGQGADEQYF.

CDR3 amino acids: CASSEQDVRQTFNYGYTF. As DNA, the CDR3 is TGTGCCAGCAGTGAACAAGACGTGAGACAGACCTTTAACTATGGCTACACCTTC. The chain has TRBV2 and TRBJ1-2; possible D gene TRBD1, 5 bases. The CDR3 has 18 residues. V lost 2 bases and J 1 base, leaving 20 bases between the germline ends. The germline V gene has CDR1 SNHLY and CDR2 FYNNEI.

The chain employs TRBV6-2 or TRBV6-3 and TRBJ2-2; TRBD1 agrees at 8 bases. Germline-derived CDR1 and CDR2 are MNHEY and SVGEGT. The CDR3 is made up of 14 amino acids. V lost 6 bases, J lost 5 bases, and 5 bases stayed unmatched. In nucleotides, the CDR3 is TGTGCCAGCAGGATTTGGACAGGGACCGGGGAGCTGTTTTTT. Amino acid sequence: CASRIWTGTGELFF.

Remarks on this clonotype: Since a much larger clone is just one base distant, this may be a read error. The chain joins TRBV3-1 to TRBJ1-3; D gene unclear. CDR3 length: 17 amino acids. Germline V gene lookup returns CDR1 LGHDT and CDR2 YNNKEL (reference sequence). CDR3 DNA sequence: TGTCCCAGCAGCCAAGTGGCCGGTCTAAGCTCTGGAAACACCATATATTTT. Translation gives CPSSQVAGLSSGNTIYF.

This clonotype was counted many times. This chain joins TRBV20-1 and TRBJ2-5; D ambiguous. The CDR3 has 12 amino acids. Germline loops: CDR1 DFQATT, CDR2 SNEGSKA (reference sequence). V was cut by 6 bases and J by 5 bases, with 13 bases left in between. CDR3 in amino acids: CSAHGRAETQYF. In nucleotides, the CDR3 is TGCAGTGCCCACGGTAGGGCGGAGACCCAGTACTTC.

In this sample, this clonotype turned up a few times. The chain carries TRBV7-9 and TRBJ1-1; D remains unclear. Per germline, CDR1 SEHNR and CDR2 FQNEAQ (reference sequence). The CDR3 covers 14 residues. Deletions cut 8 bases from V and 2 bases from J, with 15 bases between. CDR3 DNA: TGTGCCAGCCCAAGGACCCTGCGCAACACTGAAGCTTTCTTT. Translating it yields CASPRTLRNTEAFF.

This clonotype has only one observation. A read error likely explains this, since a far larger clone differs by one base. The chain carries TRBV7-7 and TRBJ2-4; TRBD1 agrees at 8 bases. The length of the CDR3 is 16 residues. Germline CDR1 and CDR2: SSHAT and FNYEAQ (reference sequence). CDR3 in amino acids: CASSIGTGLPYNEHFF. The CDR3 DNA reads as TGTGCTAGCAGCATCGGGACAGGCCTCCCCTACAATGAGCATTTCTTC.

The gene calls are TRBV12-3 or TRBV12-4 and TRBJ1-4; D gene uncertain. The CDR3 has 16 amino acids. The V end lost 6 bases, the J end lost 4 bases, and 18 bases lay between the germline ends. CDR3 in amino acids: CASRLGEFAFNEKLFF. CDR3 coding DNA: TGTGCCAGCAGACTGGGAGAGTTCGCCTTTAATGAAAAACTGTTTTTT.

This clonotype was seen at least ten times. The chain links TRBV5-5 to TRBJ2-2; D remains ambiguous. The CDR3 spans 14 residues. Between the trimmed V and J ends, which lost 1 base and 0 bases, there was a span of 4 bases. Germline CDR1 reads SGHKS; CDR2 reads YYEKEE (reference sequence). The CDR3 DNA reads TGTGCCAGCAGCTTGAGAGCGAACACCGGGGAGCTGTTTTTT. Amino acid sequence: CASSLRANTGELFF.

There are many counts of this clonotype. This chain uses TRBV7-9 with TRBJ2-1, with TRBD2 matching 13 bases. This CDR3 is 18 amino acids long. Trimming at V came to 2 bases and at J to 4 bases, leaving 8 bases not matched to a gene. CDR1 is SEHNR and CDR2 is FQNEAQ in the germline V gene (reference sequence). This chain's CDR3 is CASSLPKLAGGSYNEQFF. CDR3 bases: TGTGCCAGCAGCTTACCAAAACTAGCGGGGGGGAGTTACAATGAGCAGTTCTTC.

The chain recombines TRBV24-1 with TRBJ1-1; 11 bases line up with TRBD1. CDR1 is KGHDR and CDR2 is SFDVKD in the germline V gene. This CDR3 has 15 amino acids. With V trimmed by 2 bases and J by 4 bases, 2 bases remained unmatched. This CDR3 reads CATSDSGQGGTEAFF. The CDR3, as DNA: TGTGCCACCAGTGATTCGGGACAGGGGGGCACTGAAGCTTTCTTT.

The chain uses TRBV18 and TRBJ1-1; the D is unclear. CDR3 length: 15 residues. CDR1 KGHSH and CDR2 LQKENI come from the germline V gene. With 3 bases removed from V and 4 bases from J, the gap between germline ends came to 15 bases. CDR3 bases: TGTGCCAGCTCACCGGGTTCCGGTAGAGCCACTGAAGCTTTCTTT. It yields the protein CASSPGSGRATEAFF.

This clonotype was observed a handful of times. The J gene is TRBJ1-6, the V gene TRBV5-6, with D possibly matching TRBD1 (5 bases). The V gene lost 1 base and the J gene lost 10 bases, with 15 bases spanning the gap. The CDR3 sequence is 15 residues long. Germline V gives CDR1 SGHDT, CDR2 YYEEEE. The CDR3 DNA follows: TGTGCCAGCAGCTTGTTAAGGGGCGCGGAATCACCCCTCCACTTT. Translating it yields CASSLLRGAESPLHF.

The rearrangement links TRBV7-3 to TRBJ1-4; D is uncertain. Trimming cost V 3 bases and J 7 bases, with 12 bases left between them. The CDR3 is 14 amino acids. Germline CDR1 and CDR2: SGHTA and FQGTGA. Written as DNA, the CDR3 is TGTGCCAGCAGCTTTGAGAGGGCCGGTGAAAAACTGTTTTTT. Amino acids: CASSFERAGEKLFF. Full variable domain (outside the CDR3, taken from reference TRBV7-3 and TRBJ1-4): GAGVSQTPSNKVTEKGKYVELRCDPISGHTALYWYRQSLGQGPEFLIYFQGTGAADDSGLPNDRFFAVRPEGSVSTLKIQRTERGDSAVYLCASSFERAGEKLFFGSGTQLSVL.

Many counts were recorded for this clonotype. The rearrangement links TRBV28 to TRBJ1-5; D gene uncertain. The CDR3 runs 13 residues. With 5 bases removed from V and 0 bases from J, the gap between germline ends came to 5 bases. Germline values: CDR1 MDHEN, CDR2 SYDVKM. CDR3 loop: CASSPYSNQPQHF. The CDR3 DNA is TGTGCCAGCAGTCCCTATAGCAATCAGCCCCAGCATTTT.

This clonotype has ten or more counts. This sequence joins TRBV18 and TRBJ1-1; TRBD1 matches 9 bases. In germline, CDR1 is KGHSH, CDR2 LQKENI. V shed 2 bases, J shed 0 bases, and the junction held 10 bases outside the gene matches. CDR3 size: 18 residues. The CDR3 coding sequence is TGTGCCAGCTCACCAGCGGGACAGGGTATCTTCATGAACACTGAAGCTTTCTTT. Translating gives CASSPAGQGIFMNTEAFF.

V and J are TRBV18 and TRBJ2-5, with D possibly being TRBD1 (6 bases). The CDR3 totals 14 residues. V lost 2 bases to trimming and J lost 2 bases, with 9 bases between them. Germline lookup yields CDR1 KGHSH and CDR2 LQKENI. The CDR3 here is CASSPEQGQETQYF. Written as DNA, the CDR3 is TGTGCCAGCTCACCAGAACAGGGACAAGAGACCCAGTACTTC.

This clonotype was seen a handful of times. The V gene is TRBV6-1, the J gene TRBJ1-1, with D perhaps TRBD1 (6 bases). Looked up from germline, CDR1 is MNHNS and CDR2 is SASEGT. The CDR3 is made up of 14 amino acids. Trimming took 6 bases from V and 3 from J, leaving 14 bases between them. The CDR3 loop is CASRPGAAHTEAFF. The CDR3 nucleotides are TGTGCCAGCAGACCGGGGGCGGCCCACACTGAAGCTTTCTTT.